What follows describes a single TCR beta chain. Antigen unknown. The sample belongs to a study of OX40 agonist ivuxolimab in advanced cancers. Findings and caveats of the study: Researchers report that CD8+ T cells had, on average, more expanded clones than CD4+. Partial responders dosed at 0.1-3.0 mg/kg displayed clonal expansion ranking among the lowest. CD4+ and CD8+ blood T cells expanded clonally by week 6 at 0.1 to 3.0 mg/kg.

TCRdb keeps only in-frame clones here, not all; method: immunoSEQ multiplex PCR. The data hold about 47,000 clones, with about 88% observed a single time. CDR1 and CDR2 from the germline V gene are ENHRY and SYGVKD. The CDR3 length is 15 residues. Between the trimmed V and J ends, which lost 0 bases and 0 bases, there was a span of 9 bases. The sequences come from CD4+ or CD8+ T cells sorted from blood, collected in a trial of the OX40 agonist ivuxolimab. The clonotype was recovered from an adult with an advanced solid tumor such as melanoma, head and neck, liver or kidney cancer. The rearrangement links TRBV10-3 to TRBJ2-7; tentatively, D is TRBD2 (5 bases). The CDR3 nucleotides are TGTGCCATCAGTGAGTCAACACTAGTCTCCTACGAGCAGTACTTC. Encoded protein: CAISESTLVSYEQYF.